This TCR beta chain is from a study of T-cell memory formation after mild COVID-19 (dated by TCRdb to the early 2020s). Regarding the complete study: Most TCR sequence clusters were specific to one of the two donors. Two young, previously healthy adult volunteers, one female and one male, were included in the cohort. Longitudinal TCRalpha and TCRbeta repertoire sequencing tracked T-cell clones expanding and contracting after mild COVID-19 in a couple of donors.

Via the germline V gene, CDR1 is SGHRS and CDR2 YFSETQ. The CDR3 has 15 amino acids, counting the end cysteine and phenylalanine. Only CDR3 DNA is held: 45 bases, read in frame from base 1. At the junction V is shortened by 4 bases and J by 4 bases, with 17 bases in between. PBMCs were isolated by Ficoll-Paque density gradient centrifugation. A remark on this clonotype: The antigen it recognizes is unknown. Nothing much larger sits one base from this clone, and base qualities are not available.

Beyond this particular receptor, the publication reports: The study included only a couple of mild cases, and larger cohorts that include severe cases with pre-infection samples were judged to be necessary. Contracting CD4+ clones appeared mostly in the CM and EM memory subsets, whereas CD8+ clones were enriched in EMRA. The detection of some responding clones in pre-infection memory suggests that pre-existing cross-reactive memory T cells joined the SARS-CoV-2 response. The second-wave clones that peaked on day 37 were not confirmed to be SARS-CoV-2 specific. Clones that contracted from day 15 to 85 showed balanced CD4/CD8 phenotypes, whereas a second wave of clones that expanded from day 15 to 37 leaned towards CD4+.

Data came from an Illumina NovaSeq 6000. TCRalpha and TCRbeta cDNA libraries were built by 5'RACE with constant-segment primers, adding sample barcodes and unique molecular identifiers. RNA was extracted from every sample with Trizol reagent. Libraries were amplified in two PCR steps, with a second sample barcode and Illumina TruSeq adapters added in the second step. Sequencing of libraries was performed on an Illumina NovaSeq with 2 x 150 bp paired-end reads. The study's processing was this. The reads were demultiplexed and collapsed into UMI-guided consensus sequences using migec v1.2.7. Using mixcr v2.1.11, UMI consensuses were aligned to TRA and TRB V and J templates and then assembled into clonotypes. A clonotype was counted as expanded or contracted only when both edgeR and NoisET called the clonotype significant, with the noise models trained on biological replicates. For edgeR calls, the cutoffs were a false discovery rate-adjusted p below 0.01 and a log2 fold-change threshold of 1. PCA with hierarchical clustering of max-normalized trajectories of the 1000 most abundant clonotypes was used as exploratory dynamics analysis. The CD4 or CD8 phenotype of responding clones was assigned using the separately sequenced CD4+ and CD8+ repertoires. The public reads were reprocessed in TCRdb via fastp at Q25 and MiXCR, keeping in-frame beta chains. Rows merge per CDR3 protein into single entries with the most common DNA and genes. The V and J calls here are based on TCRdb, not the publication. Here the sample has around 340,000 distinct CDR3 sequences; roughly 15% occur a single time. The top ten hold approximately 20% of the sample.

The sequenced sample was PBMCs or a T cell subset sorted from them (not recorded which). The sequence derives from a man aged 18 to 30 who had mild COVID-19 (a few samples of this study predate the infection). The sample titles of this study are shuffled in the database, so cell type and time point are left out; the donor was told from shared clones. The sequence is built from TRBV5-1 and TRBJ1-2; the D region possibly corresponds to TRBD1 (5 bases align). This receptor carries the CDR3 CASSAGMGHLYGYTF. The sequence in DNA is TGCGCCAGCAGCGCCGGGATGGGGCACCTCTATGGCTACACCTTC.